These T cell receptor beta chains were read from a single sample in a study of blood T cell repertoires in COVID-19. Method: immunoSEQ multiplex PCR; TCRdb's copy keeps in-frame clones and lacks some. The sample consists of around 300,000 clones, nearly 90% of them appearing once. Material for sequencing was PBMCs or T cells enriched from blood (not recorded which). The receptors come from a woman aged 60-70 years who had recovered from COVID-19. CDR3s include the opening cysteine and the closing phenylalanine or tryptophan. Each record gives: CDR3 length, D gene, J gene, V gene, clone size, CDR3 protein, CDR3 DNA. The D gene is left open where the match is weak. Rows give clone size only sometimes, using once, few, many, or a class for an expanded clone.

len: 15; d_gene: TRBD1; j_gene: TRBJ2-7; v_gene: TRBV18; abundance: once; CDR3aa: CASSPSGQGFYEQYF; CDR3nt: TGTGCCAGCTCACCTTCGGGACAGGGGTTCTACGAGCAGTACTTC
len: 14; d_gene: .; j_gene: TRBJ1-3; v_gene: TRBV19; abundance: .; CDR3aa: CASSIAGGGNTIYF; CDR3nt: TGTGCCAGTAGTATAGCGGGGGGTGGAAACACCATATATTTT
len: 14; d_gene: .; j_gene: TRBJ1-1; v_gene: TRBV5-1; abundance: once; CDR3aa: CASSSSGGRSEAFF; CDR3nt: TGCGCCAGCAGCTCTTCGGGGGGGCGTAGTGAAGCTTTCTTT
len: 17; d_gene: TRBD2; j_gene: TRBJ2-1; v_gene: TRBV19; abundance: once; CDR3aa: CASSIPPGLAGASEQFF; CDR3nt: TGTGCCAGTAGTATCCCACCGGGACTAGCGGGAGCTTCTGAGCAGTTCTTC
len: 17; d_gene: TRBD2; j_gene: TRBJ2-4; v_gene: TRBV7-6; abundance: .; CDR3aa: CASSPRTSGLAKNIQYF; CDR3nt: TGTGCCAGCAGCCCACGGACTAGCGGGTTAGCCAAAAACATTCAGTACTTC
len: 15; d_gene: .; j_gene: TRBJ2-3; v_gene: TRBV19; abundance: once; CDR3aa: CASNWQLLSTDTQYF; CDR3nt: TGTGCCAGTAATTGGCAGCTACTAAGCACAGATACGCAGTATTTT
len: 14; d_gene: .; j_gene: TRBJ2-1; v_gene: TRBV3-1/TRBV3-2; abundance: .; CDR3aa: CASSPRVLVNEQFF; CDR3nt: TGTGCCAGCAGCCCCCGTGTACTAGTCAATGAGCAGTTCTTC
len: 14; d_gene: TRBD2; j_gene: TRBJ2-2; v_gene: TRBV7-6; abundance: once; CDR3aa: CASSSGLAGGELFF; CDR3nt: TGTGCCAGCAGCTCAGGACTAGCGGGGGGGGAGCTGTTTTTT
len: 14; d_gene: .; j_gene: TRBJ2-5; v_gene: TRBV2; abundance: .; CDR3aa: CASKRGGAQETQYF; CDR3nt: TGTGCCAGCAAACGAGGAGGAGCGCAAGAGACCCAGTACTTC
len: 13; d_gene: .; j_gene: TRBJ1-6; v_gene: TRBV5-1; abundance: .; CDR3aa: CASSLGGDSPLHF; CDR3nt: TGCGCCAGCAGCTTGGGAGGAGATTCACCCCTCCACTTT
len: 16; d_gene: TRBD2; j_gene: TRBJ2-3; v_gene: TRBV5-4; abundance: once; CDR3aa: CASSPPGRGRADTQYF; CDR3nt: TGTGCCAGCAGCCCACCCGGGCGCGGGAGGGCTGATACGCAGTATTTT
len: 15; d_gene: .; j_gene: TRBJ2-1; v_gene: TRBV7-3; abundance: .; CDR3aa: CASSPGSGLPNEQFF; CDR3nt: TGTGCCAGCAGCCCCGGGAGCGGGCTACCCAATGAGCAGTTCTTC
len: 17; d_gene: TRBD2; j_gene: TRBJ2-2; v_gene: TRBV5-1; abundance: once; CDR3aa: CASSSSGGSPNTGELFF; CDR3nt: TGCGCCAGCAGCTCCAGCGGGGGGTCCCCGAACACCGGGGAGCTGTTTTTT
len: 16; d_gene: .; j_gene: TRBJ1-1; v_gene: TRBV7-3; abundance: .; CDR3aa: CASSLLGGTSNTEAFF; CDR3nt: TGTGCCAGCAGCCTTTTAGGGGGTACTTCTAACACTGAAGCTTTCTTT
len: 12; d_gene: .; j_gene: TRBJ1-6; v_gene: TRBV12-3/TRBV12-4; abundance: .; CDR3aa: CATGFSNSPLHF; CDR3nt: TGTGCCACAGGGTTTTCAAATTCACCCCTCCACTTT
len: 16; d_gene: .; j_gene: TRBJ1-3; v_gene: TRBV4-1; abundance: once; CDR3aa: CASSQATVPSGNTIYF; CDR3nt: TGCGCCAGCAGCCAGGCTACAGTACCGTCTGGAAACACCATATATTTT
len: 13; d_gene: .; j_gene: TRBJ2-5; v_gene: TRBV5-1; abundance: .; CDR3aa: CASSLGREETQYF; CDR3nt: TGCGCCAGCAGCTTGGGGAGGGAAGAGACCCAGTACTTC
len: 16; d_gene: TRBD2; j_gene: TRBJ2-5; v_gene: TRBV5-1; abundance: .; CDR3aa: CASSFTSGGGQETQYF; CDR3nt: TGCGCCAGCAGCTTTACTAGCGGGGGGGGCCAAGAGACCCAGTACTTC
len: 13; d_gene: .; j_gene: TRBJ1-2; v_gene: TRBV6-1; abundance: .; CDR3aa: CASSDPGGGGYTF; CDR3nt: TGTGCCAGCAGTGATCCTGGGGGAGGAGGCTACACCTTC
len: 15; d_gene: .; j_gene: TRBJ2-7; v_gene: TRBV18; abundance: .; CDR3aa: CASSPGDRLSYEQYF; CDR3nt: TGTGCCAGCTCACCAGGTGACCGACTCAGCTACGAGCAGTACTTC
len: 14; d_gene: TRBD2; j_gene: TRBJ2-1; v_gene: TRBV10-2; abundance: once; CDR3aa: CASSEQASGGPRIF; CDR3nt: TGCGCCAGCAGTGAGCAGGCTAGCGGGGGCCCTCGGATCTTC
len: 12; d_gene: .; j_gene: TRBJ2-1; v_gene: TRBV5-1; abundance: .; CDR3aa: CASSLVYNEQFF; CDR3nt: TGCGCCAGCAGCCTAGTTTACAATGAGCAGTTCTTC
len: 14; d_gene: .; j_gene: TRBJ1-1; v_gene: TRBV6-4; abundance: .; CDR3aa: CASSPDRGNTEAFF; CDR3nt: TGTGCCAGCAGCCCGGACCGGGGGAACACTGAAGCTTTCTTT
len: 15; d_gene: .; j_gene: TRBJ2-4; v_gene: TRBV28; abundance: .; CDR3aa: CASSPARLAKNIQYF; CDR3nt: TGTGCCTCCTCCCCCGCACGACTAGCCAAAAACATTCAGTACTTC
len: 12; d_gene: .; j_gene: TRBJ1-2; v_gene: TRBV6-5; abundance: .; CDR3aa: CASRPGNYGYTF; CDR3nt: TGTGCCAGCAGACCAGGGAACTATGGCTACACCTTC
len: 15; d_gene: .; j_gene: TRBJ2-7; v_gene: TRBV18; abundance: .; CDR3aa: CASSQGGQASYEQYF; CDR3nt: TGTGCCAGCTCACAAGGGGGTCAGGCCTCCTACGAGCAGTACTTC
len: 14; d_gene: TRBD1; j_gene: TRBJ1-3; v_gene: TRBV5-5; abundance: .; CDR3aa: CASNKPGQQNTIYF; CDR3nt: TGTGCCAGCAACAAACCGGGACAGCAAAACACCATATATTTT
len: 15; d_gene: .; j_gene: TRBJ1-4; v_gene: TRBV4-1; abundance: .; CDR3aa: CASSQGGTANEKLFF; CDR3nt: TGCGCCAGCAGCCAGGGGGGGACGGCTAATGAAAAACTGTTTTTT
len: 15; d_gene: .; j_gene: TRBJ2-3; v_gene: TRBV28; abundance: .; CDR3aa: CASSNFLAQTDTQYF; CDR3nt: TGTGCCAGCAGTAATTTTCTAGCGCAAACAGATACGCAGTATTTT
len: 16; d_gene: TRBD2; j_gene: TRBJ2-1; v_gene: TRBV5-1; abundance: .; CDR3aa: CASSPTGQRGNNEQFF; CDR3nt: TGCGCCAGCAGCCCAACTGGCCAGCGGGGTAACAATGAGCAGTTCTTC
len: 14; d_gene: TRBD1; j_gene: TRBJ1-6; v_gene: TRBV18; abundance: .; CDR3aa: CASSPGGTESPLHF; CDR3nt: TGTGCCAGCTCACCGGGCGGGACAGAATCACCCCTCCACTTT
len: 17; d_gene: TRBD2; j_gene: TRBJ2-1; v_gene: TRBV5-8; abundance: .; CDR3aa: CASSSPSSSGPYNEQFF; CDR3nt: TGTGCCAGCAGCAGCCCCAGCTCTAGCGGACCCTACAATGAGCAGTTCTTC
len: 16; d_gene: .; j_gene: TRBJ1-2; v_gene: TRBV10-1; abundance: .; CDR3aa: CASIRREGPPYYGYTF; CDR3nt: TGCGCCAGCATCCGGCGGGAAGGGCCACCTTACTATGGCTACACCTTC
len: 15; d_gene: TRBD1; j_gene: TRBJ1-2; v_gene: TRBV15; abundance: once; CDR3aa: CATSRDRGRGYGYTF; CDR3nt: TGTGCCACCAGCAGGGACAGGGGGCGAGGCTATGGCTACACCTTC
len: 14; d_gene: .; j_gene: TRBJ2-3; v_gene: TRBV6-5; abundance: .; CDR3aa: CASRRDSGTDTQYF; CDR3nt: TGTGCCAGCAGGAGAGACTCAGGCACAGATACGCAGTATTTT
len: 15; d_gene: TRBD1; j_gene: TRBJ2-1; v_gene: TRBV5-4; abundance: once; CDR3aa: CASSLGQGTYNEQFF; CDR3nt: TGTGCCAGCAGCTTAGGACAGGGAACCTACAATGAGCAGTTCTTC
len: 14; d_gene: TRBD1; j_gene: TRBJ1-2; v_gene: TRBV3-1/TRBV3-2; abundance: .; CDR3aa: CASSPTDRARGYTF; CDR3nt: TGTGCCAGCAGCCCTACGGACAGGGCCAGGGGCTACACCTTC
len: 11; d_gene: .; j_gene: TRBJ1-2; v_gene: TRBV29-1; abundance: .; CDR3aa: CSVGGGAGYTF; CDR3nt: TGCAGCGTTGGAGGGGGGGCTGGCTACACCTTC
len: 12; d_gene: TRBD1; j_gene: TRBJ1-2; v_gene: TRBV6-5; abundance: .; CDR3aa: CAIGTGSDGYTF; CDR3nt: TGTGCCATCGGGACAGGGAGCGATGGCTACACCTTC
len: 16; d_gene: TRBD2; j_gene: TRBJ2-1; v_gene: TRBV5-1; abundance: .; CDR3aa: CASSRRGLAGVNEQFF; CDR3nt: TGCGCCAGCAGCCGGAGGGGACTAGCGGGAGTCAATGAGCAGTTCTTC
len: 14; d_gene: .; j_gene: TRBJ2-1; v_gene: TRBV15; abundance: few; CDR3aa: CATSTGRIYNEQFF; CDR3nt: TGTGCCACCAGCACTGGCAGAATTTACAATGAGCAGTTCTTC
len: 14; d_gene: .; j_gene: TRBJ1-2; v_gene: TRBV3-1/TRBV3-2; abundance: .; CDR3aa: CASSQDAGSGGYTF; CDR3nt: TGTGCCAGCAGCCAAGATGCGGGGTCCGGTGGCTACACCTTC
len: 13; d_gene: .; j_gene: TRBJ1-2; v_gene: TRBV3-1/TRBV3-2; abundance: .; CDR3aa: CASSQSEGYGYTF; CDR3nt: TGTGCCAGCAGCCAATCTGAGGGCTATGGCTACACCTTC
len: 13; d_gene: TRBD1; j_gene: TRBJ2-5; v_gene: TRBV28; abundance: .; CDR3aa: CAGGQGMGETQYF; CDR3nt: TGTGCCGGGGGACAGGGAATGGGAGAGACCCAGTACTTC
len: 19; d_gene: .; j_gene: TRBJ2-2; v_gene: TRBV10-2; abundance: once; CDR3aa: CASSEPAPGHVRNTGELFF; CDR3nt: TGCGCCAGCAGTGAACCCGCGCCGGGACACGTAAGGAACACCGGGGAGCTGTTTTTT
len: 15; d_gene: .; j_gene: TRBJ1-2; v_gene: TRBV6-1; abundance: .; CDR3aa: CASSEFRDVISDYTF; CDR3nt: TGTGCCAGCAGTGAATTCAGGGATGTAATAAGTGACTACACCTTC
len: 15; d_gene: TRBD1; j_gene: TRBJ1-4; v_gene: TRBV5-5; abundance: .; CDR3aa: CASSPDRVPYEKLFF; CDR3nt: TGTGCCAGCAGCCCGGACAGGGTCCCCTATGAAAAACTGTTTTTT
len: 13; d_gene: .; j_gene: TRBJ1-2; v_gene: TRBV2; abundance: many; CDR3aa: CASSFGTRGGYTF; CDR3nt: TGTGCCAGCAGCTTCGGGACACGAGGGGGCTACACCTTC
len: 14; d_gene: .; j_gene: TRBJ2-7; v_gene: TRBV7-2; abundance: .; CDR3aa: CASSAAQIFQEQYF; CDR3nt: TGTGCCAGCAGCGCCGCTCAGATATTCCAGGAGCAGTACTTC
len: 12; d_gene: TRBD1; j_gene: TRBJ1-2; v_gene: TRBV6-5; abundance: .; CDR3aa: CASLDRVYGYTF; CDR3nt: TGTGCCAGCTTGGACAGGGTCTATGGCTACACCTTC
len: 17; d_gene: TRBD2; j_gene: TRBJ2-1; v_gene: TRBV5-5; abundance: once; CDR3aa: CASSLSSRTSGYNEQFF; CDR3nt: TGTGCCAGCAGCTTATCGTCCCGGACTAGCGGCTACAATGAGCAGTTCTTC
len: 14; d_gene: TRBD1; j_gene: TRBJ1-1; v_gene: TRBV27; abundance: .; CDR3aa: CASRPWTGSPEAFF; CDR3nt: TGTGCCAGCAGACCGTGGACAGGGTCACCTGAAGCTTTCTTT
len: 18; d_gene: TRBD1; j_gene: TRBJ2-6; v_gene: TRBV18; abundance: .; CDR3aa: CASSRSTGPNQGANVLTF; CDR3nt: TGTGCCAGCTCTCGGTCGACAGGGCCCAACCAAGGGGCCAACGTCCTGACTTTC
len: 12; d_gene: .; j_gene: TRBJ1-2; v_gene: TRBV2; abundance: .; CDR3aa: CASSAQSYGYTF; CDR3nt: TGTGCCAGCAGTGCACAGAGCTATGGCTACACCTTC